What follows are 12 T cell receptor beta chains derived from one specimen sequenced in a study of control samples from healthy donors and cancer patients. Libraries were prepared by immunoSEQ multiplex PCR; TCRdb keeps only in-frame clonotypes and omits some of them. The sample records some 150,000 clones, 85% to 95% being singletons. The source material was blood. Every receptor here comes from a woman aged 60-70 years in good health.

The chain recombines TRBV6-6 with TRBJ2-3, with 7 bases lining up with TRBD1. After removal of 6 bases from V and 2 bases from J, the junction contained 11 bases not matched to a gene. CDR3 length: 16 residues. In germline, CDR1 is MNHNY, CDR2 SVGAGI (reference sequence). Written as DNA, the CDR3 is TGTGCCAGCAGGCGGAGCTTACAGGGGTTCACAGATACGCAGTATTTT. It is translated as CASRRSLQGFTDTQYF.

The V and J genes are TRBV18 and TRBJ1-2; D uncertain. Trimming took 0 bases from V and 0 from J, leaving 11 bases between them. The CDR3 covers 16 residues. The germline gives CDR1 KGHSH, CDR2 LQKENI. CDR3 residues: CASSPPSVSSNYGYTF. DNA of the CDR3: TGTGCCAGCTCACCACCGTCAGTATCCTCTAACTATGGCTACACCTTC.

The rearrangement links TRBV18 to TRBJ2-3; D remains unclear. The V end was cut by 5 bases, the J end by 0 bases, with 9 bases between. This CDR3 has 14 residues. Germline CDR1 reads KGHSH; CDR2 reads LQKENI. CDR3 nucleotides: TGTGCCAGCTCAGGCATTACTAGCACAGATACGCAGTATTTT. This translates into CASSGITSTDTQYF.

The chain recombines TRBV29-1 with TRBJ2-7; 7 bases agree with TRBD2. This CDR3 is 13 amino acids long. The junction had 2 bases not matched to a gene; V was cut back by 1 base and J by 2 bases. The germline gives CDR1 SQVTM, CDR2 ANQGSEA. The CDR3 reads CSVEGGGAYEQYF. DNA of the CDR3: TGCAGCGTTGAAGGGGGGGGAGCCTACGAGCAGTACTTC.

The rearrangement links TRBV6-5 to TRBJ1-2, with D unclear. The V end was cut by 5 bases, the J end by 2 bases, with 9 bases between. This CDR3 spans 13 amino acids. Germline V gene data show CDR1 as MNHEY and CDR2 as SVGAGI. CDR3 DNA sequence: TGTGCCAGCAGTAACACAACGAACTATGGCTACACCTTC. Translation: CASSNTTNYGYTF.

This clone was picked up one time. The chain couples TRBV4-3 to TRBJ2-2; the match to TRBD1 covers 7 bases. There are 16 residues in the CDR3. Trimming cost V 4 bases and J 0 bases; bases outside gene matches: 5. The germline CDR1 and CDR2 sequences are LGHNA and YSLEER. CDR3 loop: CASSRMTGTNTGELFF. Written as DNA, the CDR3 is TGCGCCAGCAGCCGGATGACAGGGACGAACACCGGGGAGCTGTTTTTT.

Worth noting for this clone: Different DNA sequences within this sample yield the same CDR3. The chain links TRBV6-2 or TRBV6-3 to TRBJ1-1, with no clear D. The CDR3 contains 13 residues. The V gene lost 2 bases and the J gene lost 1 base, with 5 bases spanning the gap. Germline V gene data show CDR1 as MNHEY and CDR2 as SVGEGT. This chain's CDR3 is CASSYTGNTEAFF. The CDR3 DNA sequence: TGTGCCAGCAGTTACACGGGGAACACTGAAGCTTTCTTT.

V and J are TRBV19 and TRBJ2-1; 9 positions match TRBD2. The germline gives CDR1 LNHDA, CDR2 SQIVND (reference sequence). The CDR3 contains 14 residues. The V segment lost 5 bases and the J segment 14 bases; nucleotides outside the gene matches: 13. The CDR3 spells CASSPGSSGAGEFF. The CDR3 DNA reads TGTGCCAGTAGTCCTGGTTCTAGCGGGGCCGGGGAGTTCTTC. Together with reference TRBV19 and TRBJ2-1, the CDR3 gives the full variable domain: DGGITQSPKYLFRKEGQNVTLSCEQNLNHDAMYWYRQDPGQGLRLIYYSQIVNDFQKGDIAEGYSVSREKKESFPLTVTSAQKNPTAFYLCASSPGSSGAGEFFGPGTRLTVL.

Only one count was recorded for this clone. The rearrangement links TRBV2 to TRBJ1-1; unclear D gene. Germline lookup yields CDR1 SNHLY and CDR2 FYNNEI. Trimming pared 7 bases from V and 0 bases from J, leaving 6 bases between. The CDR3 is made up of 12 amino acids. Written as DNA, the CDR3 is TGTGCCAGCACTGTAATGAACACTGAAGCTTTCTTT. Encoded protein: CASTVMNTEAFF.

The chain has TRBV5-1 and TRBJ2-1; tentatively, D is TRBD1 or TRBD2 (6 bases each). Trimming removed 6 bases from V and 9 bases from J, with 19 bases in between. Germline loops: CDR1 SGHRS, CDR2 YFSETQ. CDR3 length: 14 amino acids. The CDR3 loop is CASTRGTSPFEQFF. In nucleotides, the CDR3 is TGCGCCAGCACTAGGGGGACTTCCCCATTTGAGCAGTTCTTC.

The chain joins TRBV20-1 to TRBJ1-1; D possibly corresponds to TRBD1 (5 bases). The CDR3 covers 14 residues. CDR1 is DFQATT, CDR2 SNEGSKA, per germline (reference sequence). V gave up 3 bases and J gave up 1 base, with 12 bases separating them. The CDR3, as DNA: TGCAGTGCTAGTGCGAGACAGACGAACACTGAAGCTTTCTTT. Translation: CSASARQTNTEAFF.

J is TRBJ1-1 and V is TRBV27; D is possibly TRBD1 (5 bases). There are 13 residues in the CDR3. Germline-derived CDR1 and CDR2 are MNHEY and SMNVEV (reference sequence). Between the trimmed V and J ends, which lost 3 bases and 5 bases, there was a span of 10 bases. The CDR3 nucleotides are TGTGCCAGCAGTTTTACGGGGGGAACTGAAGCTTTCTTT. This translates into CASSFTGGTEAFF.